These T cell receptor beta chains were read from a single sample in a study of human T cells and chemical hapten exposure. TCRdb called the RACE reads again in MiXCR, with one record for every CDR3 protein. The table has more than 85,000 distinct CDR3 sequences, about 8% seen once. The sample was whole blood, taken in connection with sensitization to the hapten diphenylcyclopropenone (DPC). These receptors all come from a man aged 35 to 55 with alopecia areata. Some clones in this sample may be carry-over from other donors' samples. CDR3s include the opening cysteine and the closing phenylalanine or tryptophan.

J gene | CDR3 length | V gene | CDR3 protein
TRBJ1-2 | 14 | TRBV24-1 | CATSDWGTDYGYTF
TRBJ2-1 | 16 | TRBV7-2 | CASSRDVAGANNEQFF
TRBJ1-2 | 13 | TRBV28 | CASSWGTQEGYTF
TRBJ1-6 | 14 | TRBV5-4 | CASTEQDSASPLHF
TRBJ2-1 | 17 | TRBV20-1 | CSATVGLAGDGNNEQFF
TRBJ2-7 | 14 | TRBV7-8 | CASSLGLAGYEQYF
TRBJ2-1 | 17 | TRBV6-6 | CASSTLPLPGEGNEQFF
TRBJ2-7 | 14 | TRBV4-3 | CASSQGVGGYEQYF
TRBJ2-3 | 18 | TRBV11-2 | CASTQGLAGGPYTDTQYF
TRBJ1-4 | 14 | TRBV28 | CASSAGTAREKLFF
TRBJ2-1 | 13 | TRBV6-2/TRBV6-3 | CASSYTLAHEQFF
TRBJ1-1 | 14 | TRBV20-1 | CSARVEGTNTEAFF
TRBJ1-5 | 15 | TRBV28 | CASSRTGGTNQPQHF
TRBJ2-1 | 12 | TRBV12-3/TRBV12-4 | CASTDIYNEQFF
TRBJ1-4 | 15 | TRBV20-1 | CSASGGGSTNEKLFF
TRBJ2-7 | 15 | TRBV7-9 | CASSYTGGLTYEQYF
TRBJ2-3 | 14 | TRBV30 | CAWRPGLAPDTQYF
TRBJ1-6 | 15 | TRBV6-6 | CASSQTDRGNSPLHF